Shown below are 19 T cell receptor beta chains from a single sample sequenced in a study of low-dose radiotherapy and immunotherapy resistance in tumors. Priming of first-strand cDNA relied on TRAV- and TRBV-specific primers (covering alpha and beta chains). TCRs were amplified for around 20 PCR cycles with a constant-region primer and V-primer adapter. Using its own MiXCR run on the reads, TCRdb lists one record per CDR3 protein. The profile shows tens of thousands of distinct CDR3 sequences, around a fifth of them singletons. The time point was: after trial treatment. The treatment was: LDRT plus nivolumab, ipilimumab, low-dose cyclophosphamide and aspirin (RACIN trial). The material sequenced was PBMCs, taken after low-dose radiotherapy plus immunotherapy. The receptors were gathered from a female donor with ovarian cancer.

The V call is TRBV19, the J call TRBJ1-1; D is perhaps TRBD1 (6 bases). V was trimmed by 7 bases and J by 4 bases, leaving 19 bases between them. The CDR3 is 15 amino acids. Germline CDR1 and CDR2: LNHDA and SQIVND (reference sequence). The CDR3 protein is CASIPPWGGGTEAFF. Here the CDR3 DNA reads TGTGCCAGTATCCCTCCGTGGGGAGGGGGCACTGAAGCTTTCTTT.

The table lists this clonotype with many counts. The V and J genes are TRBV3-1 and TRBJ2-1; TRBD1 might be the D (6 bases). The CDR3 totals 16 residues. Germline CDR1 reads LGHDT; CDR2 reads YNNKEL (reference sequence). The V gene lost 8 bases and the J gene lost 0 bases, with 17 bases spanning the gap. For the CDR3, the DNA is TGTGCCAGCGCCCAGAGGGGGTGGAGCTCCTACAATGAGCAGTTCTTC. This codes for CASAQRGWSSYNEQFF.

This clonotype was seen at least ten times. This chain uses TRBV29-1 with TRBJ1-2; 9 nucleotides match TRBD1. The CDR3 covers 12 residues. V was clipped by 5 bases and J by 7 bases; unmatched bases: 5. Germline V gene lookup returns CDR1 SQVTM and CDR2 ANQGSEA. In DNA, the CDR3 is TGCAGCGTTACCGGGACAGGGATTGGCTACACCTTC. Its translation: CSVTGTGIGYTF.

This clonotype has ten or more counts. The V and J genes are TRBV6-2 or TRBV6-3 and TRBJ2-7; TRBD2 aligns across 8 bases. Germline trimming cut 4 bases from V and 0 bases from J; bases unmatched to any gene: 8. The CDR3 has 16 amino acids. Germline CDR1 and CDR2: MNHEY and SVGEGT. CDR3 in amino acids: CASSSPTSASSYEQYF. The CDR3 region has the DNA TGTGCCAGCAGTTCCCCGACTAGCGCAAGCTCCTACGAGCAGTACTTC.

The rearrangement links TRBV30 to TRBJ1-5, with D uncertain. The V and J ends lost 1 base and 7 bases respectively, with 11 bases between them. Germline CDR1 is GTSNPN and CDR2 is SVGIG (reference sequence). CDR3 length equals 13 residues. CDR3 in DNA: TGTGCCTGGAGTGGGACTTTCGAACAGCCCCAGCATTTT. This encodes CAWSGTFEQPQHF.

This clonotype was recorded at least ten times. This chain joins TRBV6-2 or TRBV6-3 and TRBJ2-7, with unresolved D. V was cut by 11 bases and J by 3 bases, with 20 bases left in between. The CDR3 runs 14 residues. The germline V gene has CDR1 MNHEY and CDR2 SVGEGT. CDR3 in DNA: TGTGCCCAAACCAAGGAAGCAGCGCACTACGAGCAGTACTTC. It is translated as CAQTKEAAHYEQYF.

Comments on this clonotype: A far larger clone is just one base off, so this is likely a read error. The chain has TRBV6-8 and TRBJ2-5; 7 bases fit TRBD1. Germline trimming cut 11 bases from V and 4 bases from J; bases unmatched to any gene: 13. Germline V gene sequence: CDR1 MNHGY, CDR2 SAAAGT. This CDR3 contains 14 residues. This chain's CDR3 is CACNHDRARETQYF. DNA for the CDR3: TGTGCCTGCAACCACGACAGGGCGCGAGAGACCCAGTACTTC.

This clonotype was counted ten times or more. Here the CDR3 reads CASSLLPGNNEQFF. In nucleotides, the CDR3 is TGTGCCAGCAGTTTACTCCCAGGGAACAATGAGCAGTTCTTC. The rearrangement links TRBV28 to TRBJ2-1; TRBD1 is a possible D gene (5 bases). Trimming removed 2 bases at V and 5 bases at J, with 10 bases between. Germline values: CDR1 MDHEN, CDR2 SYDVKM. The CDR3 has 14 residues.

Ten or more counts support this clonotype. CDR3 residues: CSVAYQETQYF. The CDR3 nucleotides read TGCAGTGTGGCATATCAAGAGACCCAGTACTTC. The chain combines TRBV20-1 with TRBJ2-5; the D is unclear. Trimming cost V 7 bases and J 2 bases, with 8 bases left between them. Germline V gene lookup returns CDR1 DFQATT and CDR2 SNEGSKA (reference sequence). There are 11 residues in the CDR3.

This clonotype was detected many times. The V gene is TRBV5-1, the J gene TRBJ2-7, with TRBD1 as a possible D gene (6 bases). CDR1 SGHRS and CDR2 YFSETQ come from the germline V gene. The CDR3 sequence is 16 residues long. Trimming left V 4 bases short and J 0 bases short, with 17 bases between. CDR3 coding DNA: TGCGCCAGCAGCGTCACTACTAACAGGGTCTCCTACGAGCAGTACTTC. Its protein is CASSVTTNRVSYEQYF.

This clonotype was counted ten times or more. This chain's CDR3 is CASSSSTGVDQPQHF. Here the CDR3 DNA reads TGTGCCAGCAGTTCATCGACAGGGGTTGATCAGCCCCAGCATTTT. J is TRBJ1-5 and V is TRBV6-2 or TRBV6-3; 8 bases map to TRBD1. This CDR3 region has 15 residues. With 4 bases clipped from V and 5 bases from J, the junction kept 7 bases outside the gene matches. Per the germline V gene, CDR1 is MNHEY and CDR2 is SVGEGT.

Ten or more counts support this clonotype. The gene calls are TRBV4-1 and TRBJ2-7, with D unresolved. The V gene's germline CDR1 is MGHRA and CDR2 YSYEKL. Trimming left V 4 bases short and J 6 bases short, with 13 bases between. The CDR3 contains 13 residues. CDR3 sequence (DNA): TGCGCCAGCAGCCGAGTTCTGTCCCCCGAGCAGTACTTC. Its translation is CASSRVLSPEQYF.

For this clonotype: This likely stems from a read error, as it lies one base from a far larger clone. CDR3 protein: CASSYQGTSDEQYF. The CDR3 DNA is TGCGCCAGCAGCTATCAAGGGACTAGCGATGAGCAGTACTTC. The V call is TRBV5-1, the J call TRBJ2-7; 10 nucleotides match TRBD2. The V and J ends lost 3 bases and 7 bases, in that order; junction bases with no gene match: 7. CDR1 SGHRS and CDR2 YFSETQ come from the germline V gene. CDR3 size: 14 residues.

The sample holds many counts of this clonotype. J is TRBJ1-2 and V is TRBV29-1, with 7 bases that match TRBD1. Trimming removed 8 bases from V and 9 bases from J; junction bases left unmatched: 15. This CDR3 comprises 13 residues. The germline V gene encodes CDR1 SQVTM and CDR2 ANQGSEA. The CDR3 DNA sequence: TGCAGCACGCCGGCCCAGGGGGTCGGGAGCTACACCTTC. Encoded protein: CSTPAQGVGSYTF.

This clonotype was detected only a few times. This chain joins TRBV9 and TRBJ2-1; 10 bases fit TRBD2. Germline V gene lookup returns CDR1 SGDLS and CDR2 YYNGEE. The CDR3 is 14 residues long. Trimming cost V 6 bases and J 4 bases; bases outside gene matches: 4. The CDR3 nucleotides read TGTGCCAGCAACAGACTAGCGGGTTACAATGAGCAGTTCTTC. This sequence encodes CASNRLAGYNEQFF.

This clonotype came up once. V gene TRBV6-2 or TRBV6-3 combines with J gene TRBJ2-7; TRBD2 matches 7 bases. Trimming took 5 bases from V and 7 from J; bases not matched to a gene: 14. In germline, CDR1 is MNHEY, CDR2 SVGEGT. This CDR3 region has 15 residues. The CDR3 sequence: CASSTAGTTRGEQYF. The CDR3 DNA reads as TGTGCCAGCAGTACCGCCGGGACTACCCGGGGGGAGCAGTACTTC.

Ten or more counts support this clonotype. This sequence joins TRBV11-2 and TRBJ2-5; a weak D match, TRBD2 (5 bases). Trimming took off 1 base at V and 4 bases at J, with 10 bases between the two ends. Per the germline V gene, CDR1 is SGHAT and CDR2 is FQNNGV. CDR3 length: 14 residues. The CDR3 region has the DNA TGTGCCAGCAGCTTAGGTCTGAGGGCAGAGACCCAGTACTTC. Amino acids: CASSLGLRAETQYF.

The rearrangement uses TRBV5-1 and TRBJ2-1, with a weak D call TRBD2 (7 bases). Looked up from germline, CDR1 is SGHRS and CDR2 is YFSETQ. The CDR3 consists of 11 residues. Trimming shortened V by 5 bases and J by 12 bases, and 12 bases separated the two germline ends. CDR3 protein: CASRLGGPQFF. In nucleotides, the CDR3 is TGCGCCAGCAGGCTGGGGGGGCCGCAGTTCTTC.

This clonotype showed up many times. The rearrangement joins TRBV7-6 to TRBJ2-1; 7 positions match TRBD2. Germline V CDR1 and CDR2: SGHVS, FNYEAQ. V was pared by 8 bases and J by 0 bases, with 13 bases of the junction left unmatched. The CDR3 totals 17 residues. DNA of the CDR3: TGTGCCAGCCGGCCCCTCCAGAGCGGGGCCTCCTACAATGAGCAGTTCTTC. Translated, it gives CASRPLQSGASYNEQFF.